A single sample gave rise to the 14 T cell receptor beta chains below, sequenced in a study of T-cell reconstitution after alpha-beta-depleted transplantation in children. Library preparation (for TCRbeta) was performed with unique molecular identifiers. TCRdb analysed the PCR reads with MiXCR anew, one entry per CDR3 protein. The table records about 340,000 distinct CDR3 sequences, roughly 15% of them present only once. Sequencing was performed on PBMCs, taken from the stem cell graft. These receptor sequences come from a human donor who donated a stem cell graft to a child with Fanconi anemia.

V gene TRBV11-2 combines with J gene TRBJ2-7, with a possible D match to TRBD1 (6 bases). V was clipped by 1 base and J by 3 bases, with 10 bases between them. Germline V gene lookup returns CDR1 SGHAT and CDR2 FQNNGV. This CDR3 region has 14 residues. CDR3 residues: CASSLGQGIYEQYV. The CDR3 DNA is TGTGCCAGCAGCTTAGGGCAGGGGATCTACGAGCAGTACGTC.

This clonotype was picked up many times. The chain couples TRBV20-1 to TRBJ2-1, with TRBD2 matching 9 bases. V was clipped by 6 bases and J by 4 bases; unmatched bases: 7. The CDR3 has 14 amino acids. Germline CDR1 and CDR2: DFQATT and SNEGSKA (reference sequence). The CDR3 here is CSADSGGPYNEQFF. The CDR3 nucleotides are TGCAGTGCAGATAGCGGGGGCCCTTACAATGAGCAGTTCTTC.

The chain couples TRBV7-2 to TRBJ1-2; 9 bases map to TRBD1. CDR1 is SGHTA, CDR2 FQGNSA, per germline. This CDR3 has 15 residues. The junction had 9 bases not matched to a gene; V was cut back by 4 bases and J by 6 bases. CDR3 nucleotide sequence: TGTGCCAGCAGCTCGCCGGGACAGGGAGGAAATGGCTACACCTTC. It yields the protein CASSSPGQGGNGYTF.

This clonotype was counted only a few times. This chain uses TRBV30 with TRBJ2-1, with TRBD2 identical over 11 bases. Per germline, CDR1 GTSNPN and CDR2 SVGIG (reference sequence). The CDR3 is 17 amino acids. With 8 bases clipped from V and 0 bases from J, the junction kept 12 bases outside the gene matches. CDR3 DNA: TGTGCCGGCCAGGGGTCTAGCGGGGGGAGCTCCTACAATGAGCAGTTCTTC. Its protein product is CAGQGSSGGSSYNEQFF.

The chain uses TRBV7-3 and TRBJ1-1, with 10 nucleotides matching TRBD1. V shed 5 bases and J 4 bases; nucleotides not matched to a gene: 1. The germline V gene encodes CDR1 SGHTA and CDR2 FQGTGA. CDR3 size: 13 residues. The DNA for the CDR3 is TGTGCCAGCAGCGACAGGGGGCCCACTGAAGCTTTCTTT. This sequence encodes CASSDRGPTEAFF.

This clonotype has more than one count but fewer than ten. The chain joins TRBV6-2 or TRBV6-3 to TRBJ1-2; D possibly corresponds to TRBD1 (5 bases). CDR3 length: 14 residues. Germline CDR1 MNHEY, CDR2 SVGEGT. Trimming pared 5 bases from V and 4 bases from J, leaving 14 bases between. As DNA, the CDR3 is TGTGCCAGCAGTCGCGGTGGGGCTCCCTATGGCTACACCTTC. Protein: CASSRGGAPYGYTF.

Ten or more counts support this clonotype. The chain employs TRBV4-1 and TRBJ1-1, with D tentatively TRBD1 (6 bases). The ends were cut back, 2 bases at V and 11 bases at J, with 21 bases in the middle. The germline V gene has CDR1 MGHRA and CDR2 YSYEKL. The CDR3 loop spans 15 amino acids. For the CDR3, the DNA is TGCGCCAGCAGCCAAACCCCCTCCAGGGGTTTGTGGGCTTTCTTT. Protein: CASSQTPSRGLWAFF.

V usage is TRBV5-6 and J usage is TRBJ2-5, with TRBD1 matching 7 bases. With 3 bases clipped from V and 2 bases from J, the junction kept 4 bases outside the gene matches. CDR3 size: 14 residues. The germline gives CDR1 SGHDT, CDR2 YYEEEE. In DNA, the CDR3 is TGTGCCAGCAGCTGGGGGACAGAACAAGAGACCCAGTACTTC. Translation: CASSWGTEQETQYF.

This clonotype was picked up a small number of times. This sequence joins TRBV5-1 and TRBJ2-7, with no clear D. The CDR3 is 13 amino acids. Germline loops: CDR1 SGHRS, CDR2 YFSETQ. V lost 4 bases, J lost 2 bases, and 10 bases lay in between. The CDR3 loop is CASSPEGTYEQYV. CDR3 in DNA: TGCGCCAGCAGCCCGGAAGGGACCTACGAGCAGTACGTC.

This rearrangement joins TRBV7-2 to TRBJ1-2, with TRBD1 matching over 9 bases. The V gene's germline CDR1 is SGHTA and CDR2 FQGNSA. Trimming cost V 7 bases and J 4 bases; bases outside gene matches: 10. This CDR3 region has 15 residues. CDR3 nucleotide sequence: TGTGCCAGCACCCTCGGGACAGGGATTAGCTATGGCTACACCTTC. Translating gives CASTLGTGISYGYTF.

The rearrangement joins TRBV20-1 to TRBJ1-5; 11 nucleotides align to TRBD1. After removal of 3 bases from V and 6 bases from J, the junction contained 4 bases not matched to a gene. CDR1 and CDR2 (germline): DFQATT, SNEGSKA (reference sequence). The CDR3 contains 14 residues. Written as DNA, the CDR3 is TGCAGTGCTAGGGGACAGGGGGAGACTCAGCCCCAGCATTTT. It yields the protein CSARGQGETQPQHF.

The rearrangement uses TRBV7-9 and TRBJ2-7; maybe TRBD2 (5 bases). The V and J ends lost 4 bases and 6 bases respectively, with 13 bases between them. The CDR3 extends over 13 amino acids. Germline assignment: CDR1 SEHNR and CDR2 FQNEAQ (reference sequence). The CDR3 sequence is CASSSTGSAEQYV. The CDR3 region has the DNA TGTGCCAGCAGCTCCACGGGTAGCGCCGAGCAGTACGTC.

This clonotype was picked up many times. The genes are TRBV28 and TRBJ2-3; D may be TRBD2 (6 bases). Trimming took off 2 bases at V and 4 bases at J, with 7 bases between the two ends. The CDR3 has 13 amino acids. CDR1 is MDHEN, CDR2 SYDVKM, per germline. The CDR3, as DNA: TGTGCCAGCAGTTTAGGAGGGCCAGATACGCAGTATTTT. It translates to CASSLGGPDTQYF.

The chain is built from TRBV10-2 and TRBJ2-5; TRBD2 matches 9 bases. The CDR3 is 15 residues long. Per germline, CDR1 WSHSY and CDR2 SAAADI. Losses at the gene ends were 5 bases for V and 7 bases for J; bases not matched to a gene: 11. For the CDR3, the DNA is TGCGCCAGCAGTTCGGGACTAGCCCGCTCGGGGACCCAGTACTTC. Translating it yields CASSSGLARSGTQYF.